This T cell receptor beta chain was identified during a study of CD8+CD57+ T cells in acquired aplastic anemia. CD8+CD57+ cell expansion, shown by flow cytometry, had occurred in the patients selected for sequencing. No therapy was given to patients before blood sampling. Genomic DNA templated the TCR beta VDJ and CDR3 profiling. One entry per CDR3 protein, called by TCRdb with MiXCR from the reads. The sample carries under 200,000 distinct CDR3 sequences, around 52% recorded once. General study points: No significant patient-versus-control difference appeared in CD8+ Simpson's diversity.

This clonotype was picked up many times. Antigen: not known. The sample was sorted CD4+, CD8+, or CD8+CD57+ T cells (not recorded which) from PBMCs. This sequence originates from a human donor with aplastic anemia.

CDR3 amino acids: CASSSTSGGTSEQYF. In nucleotides, the CDR3 is TGTGCCAGCAGCTCGACTAGCGGGGGTACTTCCGAGCAGTACTTC. This chain connects TRBV7-8 to TRBJ2-7; 12 bases agree with TRBD2. Germline-derived CDR1 and CDR2 are SGHVS and FQNEAQ. V dropped 4 bases and J dropped 6; count of bases not matched to a gene: 7. This CDR3 region has 15 residues.